This TCR beta chain was observed in a study of breast tumors, draining lymph nodes, adjacent tissues. TCRdb processed the multiplex PCR reads anew with MiXCR; each CDR3 protein has one entry. The sample lists fewer than 250,000 distinct CDR3 sequences, approximately 29% occurring once. The lymph nodes were axillary draining lymph nodes from breast cancer patients. On this clonotype itself: Antigen specificity is unknown.

The CDR3 spans 14 residues. V was pared by 3 bases and J by 4 bases, with 12 bases between. The germline gives CDR1 SEHNR, CDR2 FQNEAQ (reference sequence). General study results and limits: Tumors had less TCR diversity than lymph nodes, more than nontumor tissue. Findings are consistent with lymph node origin and intratumoral expansion of most tumor T cells. The lymph node origin of tumor T cells was framed as consistent with a hypothesis, not demonstrated.

This chain connects TRBV7-9 to TRBJ2-5, with a tentative D call TRBD2 (6 bases). This sequence originates from a female donor with breast cancer. Some clones in this sample may be carry-over from other donors' samples. Material for sequencing was axillary lymph node tissue. The CDR3 sequence: CASSFYRETETQYF. In DNA form, the CDR3 reads TGTGCCAGCAGCTTTTACCGGGAGACAGAGACCCAGTACTTC. Full variable domain (rest looked up from reference TRBV7-9 and TRBJ2-5): DTGVSQNPRHKITKRGQNVTFRCDPISEHNRLYWYRQTLGQGPEFLTYFQNEAQLEKSRLLSDRFSAERPKGSFSTLEIQRTEQGDSAMYLCASSFYRETETQYFGPGTRLLVL.